Given below is one TCR beta chain in context. The antigen is unknown. TCRdb's table, derived via immunoSEQ multiplex PCR, lists solely in-frame clones and lacks some. The table shows about 100,000 clones, with about nine tenths occurring only once. This record belongs to a study of siplizumab effects on memory and regulatory T cells. Study-level points and caveats: Naive T cells looked more diverse than memory cells and looked like major alloresponse contributors. Sequences below about 10^-5 frequency were poorly captured, and few alloreactive clones mapped to unstimulated subsets.

Trimming removed 0 bases at V and 0 bases at J, with 8 bases between. Germline CDR1 and CDR2: MNHNS and SASEGT. This CDR3 has 15 residues. This TCR was sampled from a human donor in good health. The sample was non-Treg CD4+ T cells sorted from blood. V gene TRBV6-1 combines with J gene TRBJ1-1; D gene uncertain. CDR3 loop: CASSEALGLNTEAFF. CDR3 bases: TGTGCCAGCAGTGAAGCGCTTGGCCTGAACACTGAAGCTTTCTTT.